This T cell receptor (beta chain) was captured by sequencing in a study of tissue T cells after allogeneic stem cell transplantation (dated by TCRdb to between 2021 and 2023). A note on the overall study: Using research autopsies of patients with and without GVHD, plus mouse models of GVHD, the study profiled TCR beta repertoires across many tissues. The human part of the study was a prospective observational study with no blinding and no randomization.

The table lists this clone with a few counts. Its specific antigen is unknown. Because the receptor is murine, the gene names and germline sequences shown are mouse ones. The observed sequence ends 1 residue before the CDR3 terminus, with the missing tail filled in from the germline J gene. Library method: the immunoSEQ multiplex PCR assay. TCRbeta CDR3 sequencing was performed at survey depth by Adaptive Biotechnologies, and CDR3 sequences, V/J genes, productive frequency and template counts were reported. TCR beta CDR3 regions were amplified from genomic DNA rather than RNA. In the original analysis: Jensen-Shannon divergence was used to quantify pairwise repertoire overlap between tissues, with a value of 1 meaning complete divergence and a value of 0 meaning identical repertoires. Tissues were grouped by single-linkage agglomerative hierarchical clustering of pairwise JSD values, and the clustering results were shown as dendrograms. GLIPH2 was run on all patient samples with simulation_depth 1000, kmer_min_depth 3 and cdr3_length_cutoff 8, and groups with more than two unique CDR3s were retained. In a standardized tissue-overlap score, Jaccard GLIPH-group overlap across patients was extrapolated to a standard repertoire size of 1000 clones. Associations of diversity with clinical or experimental variables used linear mixed-effect models with tissue fixed effects and individual random effects. Sourced from immuneACCESS, this table was stored by TCRdb with only in-frame sequences that have V and J called. A share of the clones is absent; for the studies checked, an unresolved V gene accounts for under half, and the remainder has no known explanation. Clonal size and the V and J genes are those of that table, whereas D and trimming came from the DNA. Here the sample has about 7,700 clones; 36% occur a single time. The ten largest clonotypes hold around 6.5% of the sample.

The time point label of this sample denotes: mouse harvest day 14 after allogeneic transplant. Each mouse graft consisted of 10^7 T-cell-depleted bone marrow cells plus 10^6 splenic CD5+ T cells and was given by tail vein injection. Mouse GVHD was modeled in a major MHC-mismatch B6 (H2b) into BALB/c (H2d) model, with tissues profiled at day 7 or 14. On day 7 or 14 post-transplant, mouse tissues and retro-orbital blood were harvested with separate sterile tools for each animal, and livers were flushed beforehand. Before genomic DNA isolation with the DNeasy Blood & Tissue Kit, mouse tissues were minced with razor blades in buffered saline. Including the terminal cysteine and phenylalanine, the CDR3 comprises 14 residues. The DNA shown is the part of the CDR3 that was read: 39 bases, in frame from base 1. In the germline V gene (reference sequence), CDR1 corresponds to LGHNA and CDR2 to YNLKQL. The junction shows trimming of 2 bases on V and 0 bases on J, plus 8 bases between the germline ends.

General conclusions and limits of the study: Blood and spleen T cells captured only a limited portion of the TCR repertoire detected in tissues, in both patients and mice. The study did not establish which tissue TCRs were alloreactive or antigen-specific, and some clones may have been host cells that persisted. The patient cohort was small and varied clinically, and sampling depth was recognized as a limitation. Only a few T cell clones appeared in more than one patient, yet motif-based clustering showed tissue-specific repertoire signatures that were shared between patients. Within patients, how anatomically similar tissues were was a major factor shaping TCR repertoire composition, regardless of disease or transplant status.

The rearrangement combines TRBV5 with TRBJ2-7, and the D gene may be TRBD1, 5 bases matching. Sequenced input: skin. The sequence came from a female BALB/c mouse given C57BL/6 T cells with graft-versus-host disease after an allogeneic hematopoietic cell transplant. For the CDR3, the sequence is CASSQRQSSYEQYF. Partial CDR3 DNA: TGTGCCAGCAGCCAAAGACAGAGCTCCTATGAACAGTAC.